Presented here are 20 T cell receptor beta chains from one specimen sequenced in a study of blood T cell repertoires in COVID-19. TCRdb's copy holds only in-frame clones and misses some; the assay was immunoSEQ multiplex PCR. The sample yields 150,000 to 160,000 clones, approximately 86% seen once. What was sequenced was peripheral blood. These receptors were taken from a man aged 55 to 70 with COVID-19, enrolled during active disease.

The chain uses TRBV6-2 or TRBV6-3 and TRBJ1-6; 8 positions match TRBD1. Trimming at V came to 2 bases and at J to 7 bases, leaving 4 bases not matched to a gene. Germline V gene sequence: CDR1 MNHEY, CDR2 SVGEGT. The CDR3 runs 15 residues. In nucleotides, the CDR3 is TGTGCCAGCAGTTACGACGACAGGGGCAATTCACCCCTCCACTTT. Encoded protein: CASSYDDRGNSPLHF.

This chain connects TRBV19 to TRBJ1-5, with D possibly TRBD1 on 6 matching bases. The germline gives CDR1 LNHDA, CDR2 SQIVND (reference sequence). This CDR3 contains 14 residues. Between the trimmed V and J ends, which lost 7 bases and 3 bases, there was a span of 13 bases. The DNA for the CDR3 is TGTGCCAGTAACTACGGACAGTTCAATCAGCCCCAGCATTTT. Its translation is CASNYGQFNQPQHF.

The chain has TRBV4-3 and TRBJ2-4; 12 bases are shared with TRBD1. Trimming cost V 1 base and J 0 bases; bases outside gene matches: 16. There are 22 residues in the CDR3. Germline V gene data show CDR1 as LGHNA and CDR2 as YSLEER. The CDR3 bases are TGCGCCAGCAGCCAAGGGGTCCCCCCGGGACAGGGGGCACGTCTAGCCAAAAACATTCAGTACTTC. Translation gives CASSQGVPPGQGARLAKNIQYF.

The V call is TRBV5-6, the J call TRBJ1-1; possible D gene TRBD1, 6 bases. Trimming left V 5 bases short and J 3 bases short, with 20 bases between. The CDR3 extends over 16 amino acids. CDR1 and CDR2 from the germline V gene are SGHDT and YYEEEE. Here the CDR3 reads CASSYTGLGVYTEAFF. Here the CDR3 DNA reads TGTGCCAGCAGTTACACAGGGCTCGGGGTTTACACTGAAGCTTTCTTT.

V is TRBV6-5 and J is TRBJ1-5; the D is unclear. This CDR3 contains 15 residues. Per germline, CDR1 MNHEY and CDR2 SVGAGI. V lost 6 bases and J lost 7, with 19 bases in between. The CDR3 loop reads CASRPSGYLEQPQHF. The CDR3, as DNA: TGTGCCAGCAGGCCCTCGGGATACTTGGAACAGCCCCAGCATTTT.

CDR3 amino acids: CASSFGGGYTF. CDR3 in DNA: TGTGCCAGCAGCTTCGGAGGTGGCTACACCTTC. This chain uses TRBV12-3 or TRBV12-4 with TRBJ1-2; D is undetermined. The CDR3 has 11 amino acids. Trimming cost V 6 bases and J 7 bases, with 9 bases left between them.

The V and J genes are TRBV24-1 and TRBJ2-5; TRBD1 matches at 7 bases. Germline V lookup: CDR1 KGHDR, CDR2 SFDVKD. CDR3 length equals 16 residues. Trimming cost V 2 bases and J 5 bases; bases outside gene matches: 10. In DNA form, the CDR3 reads TGTGCCACCAGTGATTGGAGACAGGGTGGAACGGAGACCCAGTACTTC. Protein sequence: CATSDWRQGGTETQYF.

CDR3 DNA: TGTGCCAGCCATCCCACAGGGGTAACTAACTATGGCTACACCTTC. Translated: CASHPTGVTNYGYTF. The V and J genes are TRBV19 and TRBJ1-2; the match to TRBD1 covers 7 bases. The V gene's germline CDR1 is LNHDA and CDR2 SQIVND (reference sequence). The length of the CDR3 is 15 residues. The trim removed 9 bases at V and 0 bases at J, leaving 10 bases unmatched.

The J gene is TRBJ1-3, the V gene TRBV28, with TRBD1 as a possible D gene (5 bases). CDR3 length: 16 residues. V was shortened by 4 bases and J by 0 bases, with 13 bases between the two germline ends. Germline assignment: CDR1 MDHEN and CDR2 SYDVKM. DNA of the CDR3: TGTGCCAGCAGTTACGGGGGGAAACCCTCTGGAAACACCATATATTTT. This gives the protein CASSYGGKPSGNTIYF. Using reference TRBV28 and TRBJ1-3 for the parts outside the CDR3, the full variable domain is DVKVTQSSRYLVKRTGEKVFLECVQDMDHENMFWYRQDPGLGLRLIYFSYDVKMKEKGDIPEGYSVSREKKERFSLILESASTNQTSMYLCASSYGGKPSGNTIYFGEGSWLTVV.

As to this clone: The sample carries other DNA sequences with the same CDR3. The gene calls are TRBV7-9 and TRBJ1-1, with D perhaps TRBD1 (6 bases). V was cut by 5 bases and J by 7 bases, with 17 bases left in between. This CDR3 region has 14 residues. In germline, CDR1 is SEHNR, CDR2 FQNEAQ (reference sequence). The CDR3 reads CASSTDSRWGEAFF. CDR3 DNA: TGTGCCAGCAGCACGGACAGCCGCTGGGGTGAAGCTTTCTTT.

The chain recombines TRBV2 with TRBJ1-5, with D unclear. Germline V lookup: CDR1 SNHLY, CDR2 FYNNEI. The CDR3 spans 14 residues. V was clipped by 4 bases and J by 2 bases, with 9 bases between them. The CDR3 sequence: CASSGLSGNQPQHF. CDR3 DNA sequence: TGTGCCAGCAGTGGGTTATCGGGCAATCAGCCCCAGCATTTT.

The V and J genes are TRBV18 and TRBJ1-1; D perhaps matches TRBD1 (5 bases). The CDR3 sequence is 15 residues long. Trimming removed 6 bases from V and 1 base from J, with 15 bases in between. CDR1 and CDR2 (germline): KGHSH, LQKENI. The CDR3 reads CASSPLKGSNTEAFF. DNA for the CDR3: TGTGCCAGCTCTCCCCTAAAGGGGTCGAACACTGAAGCTTTCTTT.

V usage is TRBV30 and J usage is TRBJ1-1; D gene unclear. Germline V gives CDR1 GTSNPN, CDR2 SVGIG (reference sequence). The CDR3 length is 14 residues. The ends were cut back, 2 bases at V and 1 base at J, with 11 bases in the middle. CDR3: CAWSQVPTNTEAFF. For the CDR3, the DNA is TGTGCCTGGAGTCAAGTTCCTACGAACACTGAAGCTTTCTTT.

V usage is TRBV5-1 and J usage is TRBJ2-2; 10 bases align to TRBD2. Germline-derived CDR1 and CDR2 are SGHRS and YFSETQ. V gave up 5 bases and J gave up 4 bases; unmatched junction bases: 5. The CDR3 sequence is 15 residues long. In nucleotides, the CDR3 is TGCGCCAGCAGATATGCTAGCGGGGGCACCGGGGAGCTGTTTTTT. Its protein is CASRYASGGTGELFF.

The chain employs TRBV11-3 and TRBJ1-6, with D hard to call. This CDR3 has 14 residues. Looked up from germline, CDR1 is SGHNT and CDR2 is YENEEA. V was trimmed by 4 bases and J by 7 bases, leaving 11 bases between them. CDR3 region: CASSSSGWNSPLHF. CDR3 nucleotide sequence: TGTGCCAGCAGCTCCTCCGGGTGGAATTCACCCCTCCACTTT.

This chain links TRBV9 with TRBJ1-3, with D unresolved. The CDR3 is 15 residues long. Germline values: CDR1 SGDLS, CDR2 YYNGEE. The ends were cut back, 0 bases at V and 4 bases at J, with 11 bases in the middle. Here the CDR3 reads CASSVGGVGGNTIYF. The CDR3, as DNA: TGTGCCAGCAGCGTAGGCGGGGTGGGAGGAAACACCATATATTTT.

The J gene is TRBJ2-7, the V gene TRBV5-6; D might be TRBD2 (5 bases). Trimming removed 4 bases from V and 3 bases from J, with 17 bases in between. This CDR3 is built from 15 residues. Looked up from germline, CDR1 is SGHDT and CDR2 is YYEEEE. The CDR3 here is CASSGGTGSLYEQYF. CDR3 nucleotide sequence: TGTGCCAGCAGCGGAGGTACGGGCTCTCTCTACGAGCAGTACTTC. Complete variable domain (other parts from reference TRBV5-6 and TRBJ2-7): DAGVTQSPTHLIKTRGQQVTLRCSPKSGHDTVSWYQQALGQGPQFIFQYYEEEERQRGNFPDRFSGHQFPNYSSELNVNALLLGDSALYLCASSGGTGSLYEQYFGPGTRLTVT.

This clone was observed a few times. The rearrangement links TRBV24-1 to TRBJ1-5; 7 positions match TRBD1. This CDR3 spans 16 amino acids. V dropped 3 bases and J dropped 3; count of bases not matched to a gene: 7. CDR1 KGHDR and CDR2 SFDVKD come from the germline V gene. The CDR3 DNA reads TGTGCCACCAGTGATGGGACAGTTCCTAACAATCAGCCCCAGCATTTT. Translated, it gives CATSDGTVPNNQPQHF.

The rearrangement joins TRBV9 to TRBJ2-7; tentative D call: TRBD1 (7 bases). Deletions cut 4 bases from V and 0 bases from J, with 17 bases between. CDR3 length equals 16 residues. CDR1 and CDR2 from the germline V gene are SGDLS and YYNGEE. The CDR3 is CASSPRGDQSSYEQYF. The DNA of the CDR3 is TGTGCCAGCAGCCCCAGGGGGGACCAAAGCTCCTACGAGCAGTACTTC.

Concerning this clone itself: Other DNA sequences of this sample code for an identical CDR3. The chain recombines TRBV12-5 with TRBJ1-1; tentative D call: TRBD1 (5 bases). The germline gives CDR1 LGHNT, CDR2 FRNRAP. V was pared by 0 bases and J by 3 bases, with 8 bases between. This CDR3 has 14 amino acids. CDR3 residues: CASGLVPRDTEAFF. CDR3 DNA sequence: TGTGCTAGTGGTTTGGTACCCAGGGACACTGAAGCTTTCTTT.